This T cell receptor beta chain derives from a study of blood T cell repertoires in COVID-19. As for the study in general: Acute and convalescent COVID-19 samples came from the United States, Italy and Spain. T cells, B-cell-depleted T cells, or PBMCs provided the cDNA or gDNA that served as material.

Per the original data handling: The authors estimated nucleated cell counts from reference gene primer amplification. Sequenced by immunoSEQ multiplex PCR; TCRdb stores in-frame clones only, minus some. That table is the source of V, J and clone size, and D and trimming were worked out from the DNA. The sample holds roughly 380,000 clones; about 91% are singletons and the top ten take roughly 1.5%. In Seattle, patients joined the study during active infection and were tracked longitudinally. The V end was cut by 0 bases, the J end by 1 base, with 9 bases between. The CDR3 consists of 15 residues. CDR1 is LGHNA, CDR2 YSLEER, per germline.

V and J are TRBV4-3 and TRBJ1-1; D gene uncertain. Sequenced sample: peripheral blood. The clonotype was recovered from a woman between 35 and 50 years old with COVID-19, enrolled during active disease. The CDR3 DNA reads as TGCGCCAGCAGCCAAGAGAGGCAGAGGAACACTGAAGCTTTCTTT. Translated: CASSQERQRNTEAFF.